This is a list of T cell receptor beta chains from one sample in a study of T cell clonotyping in hematopoietic cell transplantation. The table came from immunoSEQ multiplex PCR; TCRdb's copy has only in-frame clones and leaves some out. The sample records about 5,900 clones, 60% to 80% being singletons. Sequencing used PBMCs, obtained 100 days after allogeneic stem cell transplant. The receptor source for this set is a female patient under 45 who had an allogeneic stem cell transplant, so the T cells may come from the graft donor. Some clones in this sample may be carry-over from other donors' samples. Each CDR3 is given with its conserved first and last residue. The order of the fields is V gene, D gene, clone size, J gene, CDR3 protein, CDR3 DNA. The D gene is left open where the match is weak. Size tells how often a clone was seen (once, few, many) or the class of an expanded clone, and some rows leave it out.

V: TRBV5-1; D: TRBD1; size: once; J: TRBJ1-1; CDR3: CASTGGGFNEAFF; DNA: TGCGCCAGCACGGGAGGGGGCTTTAATGAAGCTTTCTTT
V: TRBV10-3; D: .; size: .; J: TRBJ1-3; CDR3: CAISEGQGNTIYF; DNA: TGTGCCATCAGTGAGGGACAGGGAAACACCATATATTTT
V: TRBV19; D: TRBD1; size: few; J: TRBJ1-2; CDR3: CASSAETGYGYTF; DNA: TGTGCCAGTAGTGCCGAGACAGGGTATGGCTACACCTTC
V: TRBV9; D: TRBD1; size: .; J: TRBJ2-7; CDR3: CASSVGTGGYYEQYF; DNA: TGTGCCAGCAGCGTGGGGACAGGGGGATACTACGAGCAGTACTTC
V: TRBV5-4; D: .; size: once; J: TRBJ1-1; CDR3: CASSLGVEGRTEAFF; DNA: TGTGCCAGCAGCTTGGGGGTTGAGGGAAGGACTGAAGCTTTCTTT
V: TRBV6-6; D: TRBD1; size: few; J: TRBJ1-1; CDR3: CASSDAGGGNTEAFF; DNA: TGTGCCAGCAGTGACGCAGGGGGAGGAAATACTGAAGCTTTCTTT
V: TRBV6-4; D: TRBD1; size: .; J: TRBJ2-7; CDR3: CASSEQGGADEQYF; DNA: TGTGCCAGCAGTGAGCAAGGGGGCGCGGACGAGCAGTACTTC
V: TRBV7-3; D: .; size: .; J: TRBJ2-7; CDR3: CASSFNGREQYF; DNA: TGTGCCAGCAGCTTTAACGGGCGCGAGCAGTACTTC
V: TRBV7-2; D: TRBD2; size: .; J: TRBJ2-2; CDR3: CASSLLSGGSGELFF; DNA: TGTGCCAGCAGCTTACTTAGCGGGGGGTCAGGGGAGCTGTTTTTT
V: TRBV6-5; D: .; size: .; J: TRBJ1-2; CDR3: CASSYSGQTKGLYTF; DNA: TGTGCCAGCAGTTACTCCGGACAGACCAAGGGACTCTACACCTTC
V: TRBV27; D: .; size: once; J: TRBJ2-2; CDR3: CATSWRGQNTGELFF; DNA: TGTGCCACTTCGTGGAGGGGTCAGAACACCGGGGAGCTGTTTTTT
V: TRBV6-6; D: .; size: .; J: TRBJ2-7; CDR3: CASSYSGETYEQYF; DNA: TGTGCCAGCAGTTACTCGGGCGAGACCTACGAGCAGTACTTC
V: TRBV18; D: .; size: .; J: TRBJ1-1; CDR3: CASSRDNTEAFF; DNA: TGTGCCAGCTCACGAGACAACACTGAAGCTTTCTTT
V: TRBV9; D: .; size: .; J: TRBJ1-1; CDR3: CASSVGGRGDNTEAFF; DNA: TGTGCCAGCAGCGTAGGTGGTCGGGGGGATAACACTGAAGCTTTCTTT
V: TRBV15; D: .; size: .; J: TRBJ1-2; CDR3: CATSRDKGTDYGYTF; DNA: TGTGCCACCAGCAGAGATAAGGGGACGGACTATGGCTACACCTTC
V: TRBV13; D: .; size: .; J: TRBJ2-2; CDR3: CASSFGNGELFF; DNA: TGTGCCAGCAGCTTCGGTAACGGGGAGCTGTTTTTT
V: TRBV25-1; D: .; size: .; J: TRBJ1-1; CDR3: CASSPIGGLTELNTEAFF; DNA: TGTGCCAGCAGTCCAATAGGGGGGCTAACAGAACTGAACACTGAAGCTTTCTTT
V: TRBV30; D: .; size: .; J: TRBJ2-7; CDR3: CAWSEAYEQYF; DNA: TGTGCCTGGAGTGAGGCCTACGAGCAGTACTTC
V: TRBV6-5; D: TRBD1; size: .; J: TRBJ2-1; CDR3: CASSWTGDNNEQFF; DNA: TGTGCCAGCAGTTGGACAGGGGATAACAATGAGCAGTTCTTC
V: TRBV9; D: TRBD1; size: .; J: TRBJ1-2; CDR3: CASSVTGGPGGYTF; DNA: TGTGCCAGCAGCGTAACAGGGGGCCCGGGTGGCTACACCTTC
V: TRBV30; D: TRBD1; size: .; J: TRBJ2-7; CDR3: CAWSVGGQGYEQYF; DNA: TGTGCCTGGAGTGTCGGAGGACAGGGGTACGAGCAGTACTTC
V: TRBV7-3; D: TRBD1; size: medium-sized; J: TRBJ1-2; CDR3: CASSPEPGGNYGYTF; DNA: TGTGCCAGCAGCCCCGAGCCAGGGGGCAACTATGGCTACACCTTC
V: TRBV5-1; D: TRBD1; size: .; J: TRBJ1-1; CDR3: CASRTGASNTEAFF; DNA: TGCGCCAGCAGGACAGGGGCTTCGAACACTGAAGCTTTCTTT
V: TRBV6-6; D: TRBD1; size: .; J: TRBJ2-2; CDR3: CASRGQGVNGELFF; DNA: TGTGCCAGTCGAGGACAGGGGGTCAACGGGGAGCTGTTTTTT